The T cell receptor (beta chain) under discussion was sequenced for a study of patients and donors after allogeneic stem cell transplantation. V was shortened by 0 bases and J by 3 bases, with 6 bases between the two germline ends. CDR1 and CDR2 from the germline V gene are LGHNA and YSLEER. The CDR3 has 14 amino acids. In this sample, this clonotype turned up a few times. TCRdb re-analysed the RT-PCR reads in MiXCR, keeping a single row per CDR3 protein. Here the sample spans 190,000 or so distinct CDR3 sequences, over 30% being singletons. The origin of this receptor is a human donor who was either an allogeneic HSCT recipient or a stem cell or donor lymphocyte infusion donor (not recorded which). It is not recorded whose cells these are; they may come from a transplant donor. The sample taken for sequencing was blood, either unsorted or a sorted T cell fraction (not recorded which). The chain is built from TRBV4-3 and TRBJ1-5, with D unclear. The CDR3 bases are TGCGCCAGCAGCCAAGAACGGGACAATCAGCCCCAGCATTTT. Residues: CASSQERDNQPQHF.